The entry below gives a single T cell receptor beta chain sequence along with its context. The antigen is unknown. The junction and the germline gene differ at one end; a read error may be behind it. The CDR3 has 14 amino acids. Per the germline V gene, CDR1 is SGHNT and CDR2 is YYREEE (reference sequence). The source of the sample is a study of beta chain features in type 1 diabetes. What was sequenced were expressed TCRB transcripts, since all of the isolated RNA had been reverse transcribed. Repertoires were generated with immunoSEQ multiplex PCR, while TCRdb's copy carries only in-frame clones and drops some. The sample carries over 120,000 clones, about 10% recorded once. Points from the study as a whole: Relative to healthy donors, patients appeared to have naive, central memory and Treg TCRB repertoires that were more similar.

The chain links TRBV5-4 to TRBJ1-1; D may be TRBD1 (6 bases). This clonotype originated in a man between 18 and 35 years old in good health. Sequencing input: naive CD4+ T cells from blood. This CDR3 reads CASRLDQGNTEVFF. The CDR3, as DNA: TGTGCCAGCAGACTTGATCAGGGGAACACTGAAGTTTTCTTT.